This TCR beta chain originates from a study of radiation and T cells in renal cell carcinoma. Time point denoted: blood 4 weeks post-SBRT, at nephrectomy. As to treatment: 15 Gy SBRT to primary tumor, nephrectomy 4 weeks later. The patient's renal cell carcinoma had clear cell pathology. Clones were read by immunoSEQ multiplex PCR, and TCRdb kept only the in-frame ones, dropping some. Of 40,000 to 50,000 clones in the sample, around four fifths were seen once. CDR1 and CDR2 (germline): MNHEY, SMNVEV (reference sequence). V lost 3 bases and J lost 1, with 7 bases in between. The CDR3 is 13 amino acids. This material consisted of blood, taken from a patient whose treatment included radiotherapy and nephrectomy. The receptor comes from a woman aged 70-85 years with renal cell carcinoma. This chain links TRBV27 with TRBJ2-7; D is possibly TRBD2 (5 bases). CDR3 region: CASSFRGSYEQYF. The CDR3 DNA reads TGTGCCAGCAGTTTCCGGGGATCCTACGAGCAGTACTTC.